Each of the 23 T cell receptor beta chains below was sequenced from the same sample in a study of blood T cells in healthy people across ages. Primed by a sample-barcoded 5' primer and a J-beta primer mix, a second PCR proceeded for 7 to 11 cycles. TCRdb re-analysed the 5' RACE reads in MiXCR, keeping a single row per CDR3 protein. The data hold around 1,900,000 distinct CDR3 sequences, with roughly two fifths observed a single time. The sequenced sample was blood. The origin of the receptors is a human donor in good health.

This clonotype has just a few counts. This chain joins TRBV4-2 and TRBJ2-1; no clear D. This CDR3 spans 14 amino acids. Germline V gene sequence: CDR1 LGHNA, CDR2 YNFKEQ. V was shortened by 0 bases and J by 3 bases, with 6 bases between the two germline ends. DNA for the CDR3: TGTGCCAGCAGCCAAGAGAGGAACTACAATGAGCAGTTCTTC. Amino acid sequence: CASSQERNYNEQFF.

V and J are TRBV11-3 and TRBJ1-1; D unresolved. Deletions cut 2 bases from V and 8 bases from J, with 9 bases between. The CDR3 sequence is 12 residues long. Germline assignment: CDR1 SGHNT and CDR2 YENEEA. In DNA form, the CDR3 reads TGTGCCAGCAGCTTACTTTGGGGAGAAGCTTTCTTT. Its translation is CASSLLWGEAFF.

The genes are TRBV28 and TRBJ1-2; D is undetermined. This CDR3 has 11 amino acids. The germline V gene encodes CDR1 MDHEN and CDR2 SYDVKM. Trimming removed 3 bases at V and 8 bases at J, with 7 bases between. The CDR3 region has the DNA TGTGCCAGCAGTTTCCTGAGAGGCTACACCTTC. This gives the protein CASSFLRGYTF.

This clonotype was picked up one time. The gene calls are TRBV7-2 and TRBJ1-1; TRBD1 might be the D (5 bases). Germline CDR1 reads SGHTA; CDR2 reads FQGNSA. The CDR3 totals 13 residues. Trimming took off 5 bases at V and 8 bases at J, with 15 bases between the two ends. The CDR3 reads CASSGRGGLEAFF. The CDR3 DNA reads TGTGCCAGCAGCGGTCGGGGGGGTCTGGAAGCTTTCTTT.

This clonotype came up many times. The chain employs TRBV4-1 and TRBJ2-3; D not certain. The CDR3 is made up of 15 amino acids. The germline V gene has CDR1 MGHRA and CDR2 YSYEKL. V gave up 0 bases and J gave up 6 bases, with 13 bases separating them. DNA of the CDR3: TGCGCCAGCAGCCAAGATTTCGTGAACGGGGATACGCAGTATTTT. As protein: CASSQDFVNGDTQYF.

CDR3 residues: CASRPTHTDTQYF. The CDR3 bases are TGTGCCAGCAGGCCGACTCACACAGATACGCAGTATTTT. The chain uses TRBV14 and TRBJ2-3; D remains unclear. This CDR3 is 13 amino acids long. CDR1 is SGHDN and CDR2 is FVKESK in the germline V gene. The germline V and J ends were trimmed by 6 bases and 2 bases, with 9 bases remaining between them.

Of note for this clonotype: One end of the junction does not line up with germline, which may come from a read error. The chain combines TRBV7-2 with TRBJ2-1; D is undetermined. CDR1 is SGHTA and CDR2 is FQGNSA in the germline V gene. The CDR3 is 14 amino acids. This CDR3 reads CVSSLGTQFNEQFF. CDR3 sequence (DNA): TGTGTCAGCAGCTTAGGAACACAGTTCAATGAGCAGTTCTTC. Drawing the rest from reference TRBV7-2 and TRBJ2-1, the complete variable domain is GAGVSQSPSNKVTEKGKDVELRCDPISGHTALYWYRQSLGQGLEFLIYFQGNSAPDKSGLPSDRFSAERTGGSVSTLTIQRTQQEDSAVYLCVSSLGTQFNEQFFGPGTRLTVL.

In its sample, this clonotype was seen a few times. This sequence joins TRBV7-9 and TRBJ2-3; tentatively, D is TRBD1 (6 bases). Trimming cost V 5 bases and J 0 bases, with 9 bases left between them. Germline V gives CDR1 SEHNR, CDR2 FQNEAQ (reference sequence). This CDR3 comprises 14 residues. CDR3 sequence (DNA): TGTGCCAGCAGCCACAGGGTTAGCACAGATACGCAGTATTTT. It codes for CASSHRVSTDTQYF.

This clonotype was counted only a few times. This sequence joins TRBV5-1 and TRBJ2-1, with TRBD1 matching over 7 bases. The V segment lost 0 bases and the J segment 8 bases; nucleotides outside the gene matches: 8. Germline assignment: CDR1 SGHRS and CDR2 YFSETQ. There are 15 residues in the CDR3. CDR3 protein: CASSLARQGRDEQFF. In DNA, the CDR3 is TGCGCCAGCAGCTTGGCTCGACAGGGTAGGGATGAGCAGTTCTTC.

The CDR3 region has the DNA TGTGCCAGCAGCCTAGTAGGGCGACTAGCGGGGGCCTTAAACCCCCACAATGAGCAGTTCTTC. Translated, it gives CASSLVGRLAGALNPHNEQFF. The chain joins TRBV11-2 to TRBJ2-1, with 12 bases lining up with TRBD2. The CDR3 covers 21 residues. Germline V CDR1 and CDR2: SGHAT, FQNNGV. The junction had 22 bases not matched to a gene; V was cut back by 5 bases and J by 5 bases.

This clonotype has just a few counts. The V call is TRBV10-3, the J call TRBJ2-5; no clear D gene. This CDR3 has 13 amino acids. Trimming left V 8 bases short and J 2 bases short, with 12 bases between. Germline CDR1 and CDR2: ENHRY and SYGVKD. The chain's CDR3 is CAIWTEKQETQYF. CDR3 nucleotide sequence: TGTGCCATCTGGACGGAGAAACAAGAGACCCAGTACTTC.

The chain links TRBV6-2 or TRBV6-3 to TRBJ2-7; TRBD2 matches at 11 bases. The germline CDR1 and CDR2 sequences are MNHEY and SVGEGT. This CDR3 is 16 amino acids long. Trimming cost V 2 bases and J 2 bases; bases outside gene matches: 5. CDR3 DNA sequence: TGTGCCAGCAGTTACCCCACTAGCGGGGGAACCTACGAGCAGTACTTC. This codes for CASSYPTSGGTYEQYF.

The chain is built from TRBV6-1 and TRBJ2-1, with D tentatively TRBD1 (6 bases). In germline, CDR1 is MNHNS, CDR2 SASEGT. V was cut by 2 bases and J by 5 bases, with 13 bases left in between. The CDR3 has 15 amino acids. The CDR3 nucleotides read TGTGCCAGCAGTGAATCAGGGGCCCCTAACAATGAGCAGTTCTTC. This gives the protein CASSESGAPNNEQFF.

The chain recombines TRBV6-5 with TRBJ2-1; D might be TRBD1 (6 bases). The CDR3 is 21 residues long. Trimming cost V 0 bases and J 0 bases, with 24 bases left between them. CDR1 is MNHEY, CDR2 SVGAGI, per germline. DNA of the CDR3: TGTGCCAGCAGTTACTCGCCGCCTTCCGGGGACAACAAACCCTCCTACAATGAGCAGTTCTTC. Translation gives CASSYSPPSGDNKPSYNEQFF.

The chain carries TRBV28 and TRBJ2-7; D is ambiguous. The CDR3 covers 16 residues. The ends were cut back, 4 bases at V and 0 bases at J, with 16 bases in the middle. CDR1 and CDR2 from the germline V gene are MDHEN and SYDVKM. DNA for the CDR3: TGTGCCAGCAGTTCGAAGACATACATTCTCTCCTACGAGCAGTACTTC. Its translation: CASSSKTYILSYEQYF.

This clonotype was seen only a few times. In nucleotides, the CDR3 is TGTGCCAGCAGCCTCGGACAGGGAGATAAGGGCTACACCTTC. Translated: CASSLGQGDKGYTF. The chain carries TRBV7-3 and TRBJ1-2, with 8 bases lining up with TRBD1. V was pared by 5 bases and J by 8 bases, with 10 bases of the junction left unmatched. The CDR3 has 14 residues. CDR1 and CDR2 (germline): SGHTA, FQGTGA.

V usage is TRBV6-6 and J usage is TRBJ1-4; D might be TRBD1 (6 bases). The CDR3 covers 17 residues. Trimming stripped 6 bases from V and 0 bases from J, with 17 bases between. CDR1 is MNHNY and CDR2 is SVGAGI in the germline V gene (reference sequence). In DNA form, the CDR3 reads TGTGCCAGCAGCCGAAAAGGGGGAGAGACAACTAATGAAAAACTGTTTTTT. Amino acid sequence: CASSRKGGETTNEKLFF.

The chain recombines TRBV5-6 with TRBJ2-7; weak D call: TRBD1 (6 bases). CDR1 and CDR2 (germline): SGHDT, YYEEEE. This CDR3 contains 14 residues. Trimming stripped 4 bases from V and 2 bases from J, with 13 bases between. The CDR3 loop is CASSPGTPAYEQYF. The DNA for the CDR3 is TGTGCCAGCAGCCCCGGGACACCAGCCTACGAGCAGTACTTC. Combining the CDR3 with reference TRBV5-6 and TRBJ2-7 gives the whole variable domain DAGVTQSPTHLIKTRGQQVTLRCSPKSGHDTVSWYQQALGQGPQFIFQYYEEEERQRGNFPDRFSGHQFPNYSSELNVNALLLGDSALYLCASSPGTPAYEQYFGPGTRLTVT.

The CDR3 reads CSAKGIAGRGETQYF. The DNA for the CDR3 is TGCAGTGCTAAGGGCATAGCGGGGAGAGGAGAGACCCAGTACTTC. The rearrangement joins TRBV20-1 to TRBJ2-5; TRBD2 matches 8 bases. The CDR3 loop spans 15 amino acids. Trimming took 4 bases from V and 4 from J; bases not matched to a gene: 11. CDR1 is DFQATT, CDR2 SNEGSKA, per germline (reference sequence).

This clonotype appeared a few times. The chain is built from TRBV7-3 and TRBJ2-1, with 11 bases lining up with TRBD2. The CDR3 length is 15 residues. The V gene end was trimmed by 8 bases and the J gene end by 0 bases; junction bases not matched to a gene: 3. Germline V lookup: CDR1 SGHTA, CDR2 FQGTGA. CDR3 amino acids: CASGLAGGSYNEQFF. As DNA, the CDR3 is TGTGCCAGCGGCCTAGCGGGGGGCTCCTACAATGAGCAGTTCTTC.

This chain joins TRBV9 and TRBJ1-2; D is perhaps TRBD1 (5 bases). CDR1 SGDLS and CDR2 YYNGEE come from the germline V gene. The CDR3 runs to 14 residues. The V end was cut by 3 bases, the J end by 2 bases, with 11 bases between. CDR3 DNA: TGTGCCAGCAGCGGCCGGGACGGCAACTATGGCTACACCTTC. It encodes CASSGRDGNYGYTF.

V usage is TRBV27 and J usage is TRBJ2-7; 7 bases fit TRBD1. V lost 3 bases to trimming and J lost 4 bases; unmatched junction nucleotides: 9. There are 15 residues in the CDR3. Germline-derived CDR1 and CDR2 are MNHEY and SMNVEV (reference sequence). Here the CDR3 reads CASSFPGTAMYEQYF. The CDR3 DNA reads as TGTGCCAGCAGTTTCCCCGGGACAGCGATGTACGAGCAGTACTTC.

This clonotype was seen repeatedly, ten times or more. The chain employs TRBV7-2 and TRBJ1-1, with 9 bases fitting TRBD1. V gave up 1 base and J gave up 6 bases; unmatched junction bases: 6. Germline V gives CDR1 SGHTA, CDR2 FQGNSA. There are 15 residues in the CDR3. This CDR3 reads CASSLGGTGSAEAFF. CDR3 in DNA: TGTGCCAGCAGCTTAGGTGGGACAGGGTCAGCTGAAGCTTTCTTT. The full variable domain, rest sourced from reference TRBV7-2 and TRBJ1-1, is GAGVSQSPSNKVTEKGKDVELRCDPISGHTALYWYRQSLGQGLEFLIYFQGNSAPDKSGLPSDRFSAERTGGSVSTLTIQRTQQEDSAVYLCASSLGGTGSAEAFFGQGTRLTVV.